This T cell receptor (beta chain) was sequenced in a study of blood T cells in healthy people across ages. General study points: Aged donors had fewer naive CD4+ cells and lower diversity than long-lived donors. Researchers deemed the diversity estimates from one million T cells underestimates.

This clonotype was seen repeatedly, ten times or more. The antigen is undetermined. Peripheral blood was drawn, approximately 10 milliliters per donor. Per individual sample, total RNA of at least 5 micrograms was extracted. The CDR3 totals 17 residues. Germline assignment: CDR1 MNHNY and CDR2 SVGAGI (reference sequence). Trimming took 4 bases from V and 4 from J; bases not matched to a gene: 14. A second PCR of roughly 6 to 12 cycles used a sample-barcoded 5' primer and a J-beta primer mix. TCRdb called the 5' RACE reads again in MiXCR, with one record for every CDR3 protein. Among about 590,000 distinct CDR3 sequences listed, under 30% were seen once.

This sequence originates from a woman of 80 years or more in good health. V usage is TRBV6-6 and J usage is TRBJ2-5, with 8 bases aligning to TRBD2. Sequencing was done on a sample of blood. CDR3 sequence reads: CASSSSPPGLVSETQYF. DNA for the CDR3: TGTGCCAGCAGTTCGTCCCCCCCGGGACTAGTTTCAGAGACCCAGTACTTC.